This T cell receptor beta chain was obtained from a study of T cell responses to AZD1222 COVID-19 vaccine. The data were produced by immunoSEQ multiplex PCR, yet TCRdb's version contains in-frame clones alone and is incomplete. The sample lists about 120,000 clones, about 93% seen once, with about 5% in the top ten. It was second doses at about 4 or about 12 weeks that were pooled. This CDR3 comprises 15 residues. CDR1 is MNHNS and CDR2 is SASEGT in the germline V gene. V was pared by 7 bases and J by 4 bases, with 7 bases of the junction left unmatched. The starting material was peripheral blood, obtained 28 days after the second AZD1222 dose. This chain connects TRBV6-1 to TRBJ1-4; TRBD1 aligns across 9 bases. The TCR was taken from an adult who received the AZD1222 COVID-19 vaccine. CDR3 sequence (DNA): TGTGCCAGCACCCAACGGGACAGGGATAATGAAAAACTGTTTTTT. It codes for CASTQRDRDNEKLFF.